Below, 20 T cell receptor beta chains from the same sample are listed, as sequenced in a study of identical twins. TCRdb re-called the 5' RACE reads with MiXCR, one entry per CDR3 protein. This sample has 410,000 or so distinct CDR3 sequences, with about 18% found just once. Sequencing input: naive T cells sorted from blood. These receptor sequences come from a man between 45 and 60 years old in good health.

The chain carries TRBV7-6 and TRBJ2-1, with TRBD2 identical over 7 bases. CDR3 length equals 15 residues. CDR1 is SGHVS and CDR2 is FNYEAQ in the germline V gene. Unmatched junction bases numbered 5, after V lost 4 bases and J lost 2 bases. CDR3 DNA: TGTGCCAGCAGCTCGAGCGGGGTTCCCTACAATGAGCAGTTCTTC. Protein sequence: CASSSSGVPYNEQFF.

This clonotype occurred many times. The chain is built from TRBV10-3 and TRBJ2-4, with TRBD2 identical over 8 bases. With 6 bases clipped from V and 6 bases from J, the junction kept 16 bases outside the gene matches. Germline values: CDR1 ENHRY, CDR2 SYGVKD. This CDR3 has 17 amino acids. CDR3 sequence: CAISPHGGEREANIQYF. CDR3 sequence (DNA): TGTGCCATCAGCCCCCACGGGGGGGAGCGGGAAGCAAACATTCAGTACTTC.

The CDR3 DNA reads as TGTGCCATCAGTCTTACCCGGGACCCGAACACCGGGGAGCTGTTTTTT. Encoded protein: CAISLTRDPNTGELFF. The chain recombines TRBV10-3 with TRBJ2-2, with D perhaps being TRBD1 or TRBD2 (5 bases each). V was trimmed by 5 bases and J by 0 bases, leaving 13 bases between them. This CDR3 comprises 16 residues. Germline V CDR1 and CDR2: ENHRY, SYGVKD.

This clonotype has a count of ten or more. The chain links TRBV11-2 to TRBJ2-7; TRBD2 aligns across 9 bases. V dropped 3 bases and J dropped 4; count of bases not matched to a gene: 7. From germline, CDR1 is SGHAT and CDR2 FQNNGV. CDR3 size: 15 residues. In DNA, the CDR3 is TGTGCCAGCAGCTTTTCTTCTAGCGGGGTTTACGAGCAGTACTTC. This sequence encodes CASSFSSSGVYEQYF.

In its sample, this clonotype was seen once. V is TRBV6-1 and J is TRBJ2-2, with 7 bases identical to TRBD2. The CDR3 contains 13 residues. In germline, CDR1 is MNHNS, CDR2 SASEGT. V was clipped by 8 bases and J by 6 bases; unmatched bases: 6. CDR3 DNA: TGTGCCAGCGGGCGGGGGTCGGCCGGGGAGCTGTTTTTT. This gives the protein CASGRGSAGELFF.

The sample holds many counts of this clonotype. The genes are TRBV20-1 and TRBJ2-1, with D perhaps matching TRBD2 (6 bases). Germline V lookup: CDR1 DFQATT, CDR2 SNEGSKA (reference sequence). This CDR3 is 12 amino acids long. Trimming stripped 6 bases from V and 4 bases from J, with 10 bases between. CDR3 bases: TGCAGTGCCTCCGGGAGATACAATGAGCAGTTCTTC. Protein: CSASGRYNEQFF.

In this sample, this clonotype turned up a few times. The CDR3: CASSAAWRRLTDTQYF. DNA of the CDR3: TGTGCCAGCAGCGCCGCTTGGCGGAGGTTGACAGATACGCAGTATTTT. V is TRBV7-8 and J is TRBJ2-3, with D tentatively TRBD2 (5 bases). CDR1 is SGHVS, CDR2 FQNEAQ, per germline. This CDR3 has 16 residues. V lost 5 bases, J lost 3 bases, and 18 bases lay in between.

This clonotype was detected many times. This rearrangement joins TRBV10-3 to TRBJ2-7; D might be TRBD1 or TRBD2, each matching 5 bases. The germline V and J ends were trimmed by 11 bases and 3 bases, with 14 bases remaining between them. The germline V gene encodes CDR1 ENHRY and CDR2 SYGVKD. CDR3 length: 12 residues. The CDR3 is CAVSRDGYEQYF. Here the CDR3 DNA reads TGTGCCGTAAGCCGGGACGGCTACGAGCAGTACTTC.

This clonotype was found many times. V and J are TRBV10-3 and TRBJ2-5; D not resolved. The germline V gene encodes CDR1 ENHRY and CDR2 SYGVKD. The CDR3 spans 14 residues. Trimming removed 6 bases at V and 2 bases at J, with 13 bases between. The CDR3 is CAIRDTANQETQYF. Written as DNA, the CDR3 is TGTGCCATCAGAGATACAGCAAATCAAGAGACCCAGTACTTC.

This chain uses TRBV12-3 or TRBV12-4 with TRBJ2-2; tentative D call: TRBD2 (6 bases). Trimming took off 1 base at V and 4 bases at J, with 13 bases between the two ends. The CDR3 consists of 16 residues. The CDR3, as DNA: TGTGCCAGCAGTTTAGTGGGCGGGACGCCCACCGGGGAGCTGTTTTTT. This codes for CASSLVGGTPTGELFF.

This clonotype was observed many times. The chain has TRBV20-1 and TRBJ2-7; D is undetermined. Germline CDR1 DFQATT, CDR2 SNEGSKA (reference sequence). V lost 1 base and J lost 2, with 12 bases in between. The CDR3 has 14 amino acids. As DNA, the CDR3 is TGCAGTGCTAGAGTTCCCAGAATAACCTACGAGCAGTACTTC. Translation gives CSARVPRITYEQYF.

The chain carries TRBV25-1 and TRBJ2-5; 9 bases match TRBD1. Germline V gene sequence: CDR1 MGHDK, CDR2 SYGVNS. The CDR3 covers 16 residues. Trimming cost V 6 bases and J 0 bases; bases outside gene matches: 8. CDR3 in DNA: TGTGCCAGCAGCGCCGGGACAGGGCTGTACCAAGAGACCCAGTACTTC. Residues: CASSAGTGLYQETQYF.

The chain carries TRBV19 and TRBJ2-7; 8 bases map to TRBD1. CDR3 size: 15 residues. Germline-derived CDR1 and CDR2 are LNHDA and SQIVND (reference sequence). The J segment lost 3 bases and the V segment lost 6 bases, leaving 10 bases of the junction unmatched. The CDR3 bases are TGTGCCAGTAGACCGTCGGCAGGGGGCTTCTACGAGCAGTACTTC. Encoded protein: CASRPSAGGFYEQYF. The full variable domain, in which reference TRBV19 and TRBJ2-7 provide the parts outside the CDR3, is DGGITQSPKYLFRKEGQNVTLSCEQNLNHDAMYWYRQDPGQGLRLIYYSQIVNDFQKGDIAEGYSVSREKKESFPLTVTSAQKNPTAFYLCASRPSAGGFYEQYFGPGTRLTVT.

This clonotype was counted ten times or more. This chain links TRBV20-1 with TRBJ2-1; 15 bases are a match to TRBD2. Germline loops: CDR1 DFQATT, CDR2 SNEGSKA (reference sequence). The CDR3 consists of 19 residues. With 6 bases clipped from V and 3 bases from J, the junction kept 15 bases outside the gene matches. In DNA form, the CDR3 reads TGCAGTGCCCTGGGGACTAGCGGGGGGCAACTCCCACTCTACAATGAGCAGTTCTTC. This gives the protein CSALGTSGGQLPLYNEQFF.

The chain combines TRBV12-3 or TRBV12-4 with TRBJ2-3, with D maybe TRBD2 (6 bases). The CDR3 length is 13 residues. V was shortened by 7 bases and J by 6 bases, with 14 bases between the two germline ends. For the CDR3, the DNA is TGTGCCAGCACCCTCGGGGGTGGGGATACGCAGTATTTT. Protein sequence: CASTLGGGDTQYF.

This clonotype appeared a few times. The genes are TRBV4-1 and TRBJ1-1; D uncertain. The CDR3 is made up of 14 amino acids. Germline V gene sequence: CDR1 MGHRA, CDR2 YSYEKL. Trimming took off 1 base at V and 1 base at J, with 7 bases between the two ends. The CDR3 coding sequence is TGCGCCAGCAGCCAAGGTAGAGAGAACACTGAAGCTTTCTTT. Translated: CASSQGRENTEAFF.

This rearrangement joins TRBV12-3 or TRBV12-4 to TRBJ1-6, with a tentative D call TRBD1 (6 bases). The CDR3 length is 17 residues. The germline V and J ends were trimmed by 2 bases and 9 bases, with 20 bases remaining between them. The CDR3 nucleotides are TGTGCCAGCAGTTTATTCTCCGTACAGGGCCGTTCTTCACCCCTCCACTTT. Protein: CASSLFSVQGRSSPLHF.

The CDR3 reads CATRGGFNEQFF. Written as DNA, the CDR3 is TGTGCCACCCGGGGGGGTTTCAATGAGCAGTTCTTC. J is TRBJ2-1 and V is TRBV28, with 8 bases identical to TRBD2. The CDR3 loop spans 12 amino acids. Per germline, CDR1 MDHEN and CDR2 SYDVKM. The V and J ends lost 10 bases and 6 bases, in that order; junction bases with no gene match: 5.

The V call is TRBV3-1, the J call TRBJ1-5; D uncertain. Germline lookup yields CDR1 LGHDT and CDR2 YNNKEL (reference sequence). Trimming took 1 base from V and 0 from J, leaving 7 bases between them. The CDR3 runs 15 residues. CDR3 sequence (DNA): TGTGCCAGCAGCCAAGCGGGGAATAGCAATCAGCCCCAGCATTTT. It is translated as CASSQAGNSNQPQHF. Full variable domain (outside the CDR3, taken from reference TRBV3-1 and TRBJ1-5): DTAVSQTPKYLVTQMGNDKSIKCEQNLGHDTMYWYKQDSKKFLKIMFSYNNKELIINETVPNRFSPKSPDKAHLNLHINSLELGDSAVYFCASSQAGNSNQPQHFGDGTRLSIL.

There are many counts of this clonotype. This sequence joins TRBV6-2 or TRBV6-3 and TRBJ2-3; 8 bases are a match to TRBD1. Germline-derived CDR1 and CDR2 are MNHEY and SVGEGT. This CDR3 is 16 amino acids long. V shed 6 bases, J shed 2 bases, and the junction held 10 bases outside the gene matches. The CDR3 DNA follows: TGTGCCAGCAGCTTCGTCCAGGGGGCTTACACAGATACGCAGTATTTT. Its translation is CASSFVQGAYTDTQYF.